The source of this T cell receptor beta chain is a study of OX40 agonist ivuxolimab in advanced cancers. Turning to the study itself: Three patients, one with hepatocellular carcinoma and two with cutaneous melanoma, achieved partial responses. Findings and caveats of the study: Nonresponders, in some cases, also had low normalized T-cell clonal expansion. Partial responders at 0.1-3.0 mg/kg had among the lowest clonal expansion. The expanded peripheral T cells' antigen specificity was not determined.

Some clones are missing from TCRdb's copy, which holds only in-frame ones; the method was immunoSEQ multiplex PCR. The sample lists some 80,000 clones, less than 90% occurring once. Comments on this clone: Its antigen remains unidentified.

V was pared by 11 bases and J by 1 base, with 5 bases of the junction left unmatched. The CDR3 consists of 12 residues. Germline CDR1 and CDR2: MNHNY and SVGAGI (reference sequence). The source was CD4+ or CD8+ T cells sorted from blood, collected in a trial of the OX40 agonist ivuxolimab. The V call is TRBV6-6, the J call TRBJ2-7; 7 positions agree with TRBD2. The TCR was taken from an adult with an advanced solid tumor such as melanoma, head and neck, liver or kidney cancer. This CDR3 is CAGLGGSYEQYF. The CDR3 DNA sequence: TGTGCCGGATTGGGAGGGTCCTACGAGCAGTACTTC.